Below, 10 T cell receptor beta chains from the same sample are listed, as sequenced in a study of T cell responses to AZD1222 COVID-19 vaccine. The table came from immunoSEQ multiplex PCR; TCRdb's copy has only in-frame clones and leaves some out. Seen here are over 120,000 clones, approximately 89% observed once, and the top ten hold under 2%. Specimen: peripheral blood, collected 28 days after the second AZD1222 dose. These receptors came from an adult who received the AZD1222 COVID-19 vaccine.

The chain has TRBV12-5 and TRBJ2-1; 13 bases line up with TRBD2. The CDR3 sequence is 16 residues long. V was clipped by 5 bases and J by 7 bases; unmatched bases: 8. Looked up from germline, CDR1 is LGHNT and CDR2 is FRNRAP. In DNA form, the CDR3 reads TGTGCTAGTGGTCCACGGACTAGCGGGAGTCCTAATGAGCAGTTCTTC. Residues: CASGPRTSGSPNEQFF.

The chain couples TRBV7-3 to TRBJ2-1, with D tentatively TRBD1 (6 bases). Germline values: CDR1 SGHTA, CDR2 FQGTGA. This CDR3 region has 14 residues. The V and J ends lost 5 bases and 7 bases respectively, with 15 bases between them. The CDR3 loop reads CASSDWTDGNEQFF. The CDR3 DNA follows: TGTGCCAGCAGCGATTGGACAGACGGAAATGAGCAGTTCTTC.

The chain has TRBV11-2 and TRBJ2-2; 9 nucleotides align to TRBD2. Per germline, CDR1 SGHAT and CDR2 FQNNGV. V lost 4 bases, J lost 6 bases, and 9 bases stayed unmatched. There are 16 residues in the CDR3. CDR3 in amino acids: CASSSLPGLASGELFF. The DNA for the CDR3 is TGTGCCAGCAGCTCCCTCCCGGGACTAGCTTCCGGGGAGCTGTTTTTT. Drawing the rest from reference TRBV11-2 and TRBJ2-2, the complete variable domain is EAGVAQSPRYKIIEKRQSVAFWCNPISGHATLYWYQQILGQGPKLLIQFQNNGVVDDSQLPKDRFSAERLKGVDSTLKIQPAKLEDSAVYLCASSSLPGLASGELFFGEGSRLTVL.

The chain employs TRBV15 and TRBJ1-3; possibly TRBD1 for D (6 bases). V was shortened by 3 bases and J by 0 bases, with 9 bases between the two germline ends. The CDR3 covers 15 residues. CDR1 is LNHNV and CDR2 is YYDKDF in the germline V gene (reference sequence). Here the CDR3 reads CATSRDSTSGNTIYF. For the CDR3, the DNA is TGTGCCACCAGCAGGGACAGTACCTCTGGAAACACCATATATTTT.

This clone was observed once. V and J are TRBV6-6 and TRBJ2-3; no firm D call. Germline V gene lookup returns CDR1 MNHNY and CDR2 SVGAGI (reference sequence). With 11 bases removed from V and 2 bases from J, the gap between germline ends came to 11 bases. This CDR3 comprises 12 residues. The CDR3 spells CASDGPTDTQYF. The CDR3 DNA reads as TGTGCCTCTGACGGGCCCACAGATACGCAGTATTTT.

V and J are TRBV28 and TRBJ2-1; D perhaps matches TRBD1 (6 bases). Looked up from germline, CDR1 is MDHEN and CDR2 is SYDVKM. V shed 6 bases and J shed 4 bases, with 16 bases lying between them. The CDR3 is 15 residues long. The DNA of the CDR3 is TGTGCCAGCAGCCAAAGTAGTACAGGGTACAATGAGCAGTTCTTC. Protein: CASSQSSTGYNEQFF. Filled out from reference TRBV28 and TRBJ2-1, the complete variable domain reads DVKVTQSSRYLVKRTGEKVFLECVQDMDHENMFWYRQDPGLGLRLIYFSYDVKMKEKGDIPEGYSVSREKKERFSLILESASTNQTSMYLCASSQSSTGYNEQFFGPGTRLTVL.

In DNA form, the CDR3 reads TGCGCCAGCAGCCAAGTCGGGGGCTATACGCAGTATTTT. Its protein product is CASSQVGGYTQYF. The chain has TRBV4-1 and TRBJ2-3, with D tentatively TRBD1 or TRBD2 (6 bases each). This CDR3 contains 13 residues. CDR1 MGHRA and CDR2 YSYEKL come from the germline V gene. V lost 1 base, J lost 7 bases, and 9 bases lay in between.

The chain has TRBV4-1 and TRBJ1-6; 8 bases line up with TRBD1. Trimming took 4 bases from V and 9 from J; bases not matched to a gene: 11. The CDR3 loop spans 16 amino acids. CDR1 MGHRA and CDR2 YSYEKL come from the germline V gene. CDR3 coding DNA: TGCGCCAGCAGCCCATGGACAGGGCCGGTTATTTCACCCCTCCACTTT. Amino acid sequence: CASSPWTGPVISPLHF.

This sequence joins TRBV5-8 and TRBJ2-2, with D perhaps TRBD2 (5 bases). Germline CDR1 reads SGHTS; CDR2 reads YDEGEE. This CDR3 region has 16 residues. V was clipped by 2 bases and J by 0 bases, with 11 bases between them. CDR3 DNA sequence: TGTGCCAGCAGCTTAGAGGGATTACCGAACACCGGGGAGCTGTTTTTT. It specifies CASSLEGLPNTGELFF.

The V call is TRBV6-2 or TRBV6-3, the J call TRBJ2-7; the D is unclear. V lost 2 bases, J lost 3 bases, and 8 bases lay in between. Germline values: CDR1 MNHEY, CDR2 SVGEGT. The CDR3 length is 13 residues. CDR3 coding DNA: TGTGCCAGCAGTTACGGCTTACTCTACGAGCAGTACTTC. Its protein product is CASSYGLLYEQYF.